The present T cell receptor beta chain was sequenced within a study of human T cells and chemical hapten exposure. Turning to the study itself: Epicutaneous patch tests delivered 0.01% DPC to the upper back, with evaluation at 6 days. Study-wide points: DPC sensitization left the count of TCRs above 1 in 1000 unchanged.

This clonotype was seen ten or more times. What it binds is not known. During construction of the library, unique molecular identifiers were attached to individual cDNA molecules for quantitative, reproducible TCR counting. One entry per CDR3 protein, called by TCRdb with MiXCR from the RACE reads. The sample records some 54,000 distinct CDR3 sequences, 9.9% being singletons. CDR1 and CDR2 from the germline V gene are MNHEY and SVGEGT. After removal of 6 bases from V and 9 bases from J, the junction contained 3 bases not matched to a gene. The CDR3 sequence is 12 residues long. Time point indicated: patch test 2, 6 weeks after DPC sensitization. As to treatment: therapeutic diphenylcyclopropenone sensitization with weekly scalp DPC.

The clonotype comes from a woman aged 50 to 65 with alopecia areata. Some clones in this sample may be carry-over from other donors' samples. The chain joins TRBV6-2 or TRBV6-3 to TRBJ2-1; TRBD1 aligns across 9 bases. The starting material was whole blood, obtained in connection with sensitization to the hapten diphenylcyclopropenone (DPC). The CDR3 nucleotides are TGTGCCAGCAGACGACAGGGGGGTGAGCAGTTCTTC. Its protein product is CASRRQGGEQFF.